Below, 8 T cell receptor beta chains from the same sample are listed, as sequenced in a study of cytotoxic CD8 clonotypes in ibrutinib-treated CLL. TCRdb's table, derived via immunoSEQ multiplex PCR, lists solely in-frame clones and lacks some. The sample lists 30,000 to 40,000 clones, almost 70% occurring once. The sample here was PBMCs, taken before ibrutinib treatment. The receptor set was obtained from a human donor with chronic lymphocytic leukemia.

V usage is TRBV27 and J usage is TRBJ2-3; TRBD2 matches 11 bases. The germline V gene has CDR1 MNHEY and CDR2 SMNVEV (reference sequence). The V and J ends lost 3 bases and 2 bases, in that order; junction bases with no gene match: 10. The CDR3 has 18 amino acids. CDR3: CASSLLAGGLGVTDTQYF. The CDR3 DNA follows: TGTGCCAGCAGTTTGCTAGCGGGAGGTCTGGGGGTCACAGATACGCAGTATTTT.

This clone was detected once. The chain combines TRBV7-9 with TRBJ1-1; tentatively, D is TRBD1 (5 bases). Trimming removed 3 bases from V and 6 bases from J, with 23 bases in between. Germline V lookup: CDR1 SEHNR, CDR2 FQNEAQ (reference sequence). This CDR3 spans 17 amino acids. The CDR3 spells CASSFGWPVGTLAEAFF. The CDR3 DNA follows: TGTGCCAGCAGCTTCGGATGGCCGGTCGGGACTCTCGCTGAAGCTTTCTTT.

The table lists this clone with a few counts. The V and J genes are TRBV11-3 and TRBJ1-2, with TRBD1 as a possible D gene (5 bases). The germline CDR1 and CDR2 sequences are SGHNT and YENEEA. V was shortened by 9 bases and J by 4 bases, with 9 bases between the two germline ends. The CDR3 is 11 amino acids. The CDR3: CASGGIYGYTF. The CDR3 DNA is TGTGCCAGTGGGGGGATCTATGGCTACACCTTC. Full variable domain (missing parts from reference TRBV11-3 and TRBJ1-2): EAGVVQSPRYKIIEKKQPVAFWCNPISGHNTLYWYLQNLGQGPELLIRYENEEAVDDSQLPKDRFSAERLKGVDSTLKIQPAELGDSAVYLCASGGIYGYTFGSGTRLTVV.

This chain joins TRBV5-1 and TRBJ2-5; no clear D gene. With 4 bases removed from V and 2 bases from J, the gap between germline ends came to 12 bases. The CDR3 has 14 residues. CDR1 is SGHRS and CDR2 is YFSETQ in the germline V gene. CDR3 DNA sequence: TGCGCCAGCAGCCCCGGTCGGGTTCAAGAGACCCAGTACTTC. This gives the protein CASSPGRVQETQYF.

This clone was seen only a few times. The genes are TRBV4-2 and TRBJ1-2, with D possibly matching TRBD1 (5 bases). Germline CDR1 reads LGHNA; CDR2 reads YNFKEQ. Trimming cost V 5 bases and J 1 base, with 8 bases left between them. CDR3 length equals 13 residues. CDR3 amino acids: CASSKDNNYGYTF. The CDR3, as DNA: TGTGCCAGCAGCAAGGACAATAACTATGGCTACACCTTC.

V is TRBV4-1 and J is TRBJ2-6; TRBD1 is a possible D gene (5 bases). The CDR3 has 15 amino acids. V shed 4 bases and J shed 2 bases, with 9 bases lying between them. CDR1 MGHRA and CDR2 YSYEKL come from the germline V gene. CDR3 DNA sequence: TGCGCCAGCAGCCCCCCAGGGCCTGGGGCCAACGTCCTGACTTTC. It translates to CASSPPGPGANVLTF.

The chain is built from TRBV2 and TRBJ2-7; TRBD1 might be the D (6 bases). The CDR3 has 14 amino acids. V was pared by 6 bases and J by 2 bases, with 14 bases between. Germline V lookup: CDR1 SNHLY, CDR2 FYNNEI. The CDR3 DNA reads TGTGCCAGCAGGCAGGGGTTTAGGACCTACGAGCAGTACTTC. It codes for CASRQGFRTYEQYF.

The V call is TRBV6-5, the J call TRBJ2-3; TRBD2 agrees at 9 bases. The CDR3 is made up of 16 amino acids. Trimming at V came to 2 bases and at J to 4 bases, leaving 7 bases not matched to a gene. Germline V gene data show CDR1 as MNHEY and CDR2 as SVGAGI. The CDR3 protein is CASSYMRGRVADTQYF. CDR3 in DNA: TGTGCCAGCAGTTACATGCGCGGGAGGGTGGCAGATACGCAGTATTTT.